This T cell receptor (beta chain) was profiled in a study of siplizumab effects on memory and regulatory T cells (dated by TCRdb to between 2018 and 2021). Background on the whole study: The study looked at the effect of siplizumab, an anti-CD2 antibody, on alloreactive T-cell subsets in allogeneic mixed lymphocyte reactions made from human PBMCs. Results and caveats for the whole study, not just this receptor: The cumulative frequency of alloreactive sequences traceable to unstimulated CD4+ memory T cells was significantly reduced by siplizumab. Among mappable alloreactive CD4+ clones, an average Treg-derived fraction of around 71% was observed with siplizumab, compared with about 25% in control reactions. Because sequences at frequencies below about 10^-5 were poorly captured, only a minor fraction of alloreactive clones could be mapped back to unstimulated subsets. Unstimulated naive T cells appeared to be more diverse than memory T cells, and naive cells seemed to make a substantial contribution to the alloresponse. The suppressive function of proliferating Tregs from siplizumab cultures was not functionally confirmed. Roughly 75-97% of proliferating CD4+ or CD8+ clones could not be assigned a naive or memory phenotype.

Sorted unstimulated T cells, along with proliferating T cells recovered from mixed lymphocyte reactions, underwent TCRbeta CDR3 sequencing. Fresh whole blood from around 11 HLA-typed healthy donors was used to isolate PBMCs. This clone was seen more than once but under ten times. The specificity of this receptor is unknown. Base qualities were left out, and no much larger clone turns up one base away. Receptors were amplified or captured by the immunoSEQ multiplex PCR assay. Some 9.9 x 10^4 TCR templates per sample were assayed by the deep sequencing platform. Genomic DNA extracted from sorted T cells was the material used for TCRbeta CDR3 sequencing. The authors' analysis ran thus. The R programming language was used for clonal analysis of the TCRbeta CDR3 data. Comparing unstimulated samples against CFSE-low samples taken after the reaction was how alloreactive CD4+ and CD8+ clones were defined. Regulatory or non-regulatory origin was assigned to alloreactive CD4+ clones by matching of sequences to sorted unstimulated Treg and non-Treg repertoires. Drawn from immuneACCESS, this table holds only the in-frame rearrangements with V and J called that TCRdb kept. Clones are partly lost; checked studies trace under half to an unresolved V gene and leave the rest unexplained. For V, J and clone size, that table is used; D and trimming come from the DNA. Counted in this sample were about 91,000 clones; 90% to 95% of them appeared once. The top ten constitute 5.5% to 7.5% of the sample.

This TCR was sampled from a human donor in good health. Sample: CD8+ T cells sorted from blood.

In nucleotide form, the sequence is TGTGCCAGCAGCTTAGGGACAGGGAGCGCTGAAGCTTTCTTT. Translated, it gives CASSLGTGSAEAFF. The rearrangement joined TRBV7-9 to TRBJ1-1; the central 8 bases match TRBD1. The CDR3 measures 14 amino acids from cysteine to phenylalanine. Only the CDR3 DNA is retained, 42 bases long and in frame from the first base. Looking up the germline V gene (reference sequence) yields CDR1 SEHNR and CDR2 FQNEAQ. V is trimmed back by 1 base and J by 6 bases, and the junction contains 4 bases that no gene match accounts for.